Detailed here is one TCR beta chain. This specimen comes from a study of technical replicates of blood from a few donors. Assay: immunoSEQ multiplex PCR; the TCRdb copy retains only in-frame clones and omits some. The repertoire holds 15,000 to 20,000 clones, with about nine tenths as singletons. The source material was PBMCs. The receptor was derived from a human donor in good health.

CDR3 sequence reads: CASSLAGEITSYEQYF. The CDR3 DNA sequence: TGTGCCAGCAGCTTAGCCGGAGAGATCACATCCTACGAGCAGTACTTC. The chain carries TRBV11-1 and TRBJ2-7; D unclear. The CDR3 loop spans 16 amino acids. Germline V gene sequence: CDR1 SGHAT, CDR2 FQDESV (reference sequence). The V gene lost 0 bases and the J gene lost 1 base, with 13 bases spanning the gap.